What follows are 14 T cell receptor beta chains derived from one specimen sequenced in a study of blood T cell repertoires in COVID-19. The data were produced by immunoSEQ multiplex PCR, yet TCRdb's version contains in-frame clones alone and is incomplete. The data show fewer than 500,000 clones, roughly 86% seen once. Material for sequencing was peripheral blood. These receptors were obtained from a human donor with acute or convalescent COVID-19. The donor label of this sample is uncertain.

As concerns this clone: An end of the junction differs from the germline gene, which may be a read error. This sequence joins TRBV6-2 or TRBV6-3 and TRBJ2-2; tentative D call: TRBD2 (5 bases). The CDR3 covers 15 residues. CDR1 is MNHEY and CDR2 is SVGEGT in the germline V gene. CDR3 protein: CASRYSESNHRGAVF. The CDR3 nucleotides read TGTGCCAGCAGATACAGCGAGAGTAACCACCGGGGAGCTGTTTTT.

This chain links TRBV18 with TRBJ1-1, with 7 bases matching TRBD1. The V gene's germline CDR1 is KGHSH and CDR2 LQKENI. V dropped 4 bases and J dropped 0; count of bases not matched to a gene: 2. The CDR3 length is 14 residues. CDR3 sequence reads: CASSQDRMNTEAFF. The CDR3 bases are TGTGCCAGCTCACAGGACAGGATGAACACTGAAGCTTTCTTT.

CDR3 DNA: TGTGCCAGTAGTGCCATTAGGGGAATCCCTGAAGCTTTCTTT. Its translation is CASSAIRGIPEAFF. The J gene is TRBJ1-1, the V gene TRBV19; TRBD1 is a possible D gene (5 bases). The CDR3 loop spans 14 amino acids. The germline V gene encodes CDR1 LNHDA and CDR2 SQIVND (reference sequence). V was cut by 5 bases and J by 6 bases, with 16 bases left in between.

The CDR3 spells CASSFGRAETQYF. CDR3 nucleotide sequence: TGTGCCAGCAGCTTCGGCAGGGCGGAGACCCAGTACTTC. The V call is TRBV5-6, the J call TRBJ2-5; a weak D match, TRBD1 (5 bases). The CDR3 spans 13 residues. CDR1 is SGHDT, CDR2 YYEEEE, per germline. Trimming took 2 bases from V and 5 from J, leaving 10 bases between them. Filled out from reference TRBV5-6 and TRBJ2-5, the complete variable domain reads DAGVTQSPTHLIKTRGQQVTLRCSPKSGHDTVSWYQQALGQGPQFIFQYYEEEERQRGNFPDRFSGHQFPNYSSELNVNALLLGDSALYLCASSFGRAETQYFGPGTRLLVL.

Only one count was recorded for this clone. As DNA, the CDR3 is TGCGCCAGCAGCTTGGGGGCAGGAGGACTATACTACGAGCAGTACTTC. Protein product: CASSLGAGGLYYEQYF. The J gene is TRBJ2-7, the V gene TRBV5-1, with D perhaps TRBD2 (6 bases). This CDR3 has 16 residues. CDR1 and CDR2 (germline): SGHRS, YFSETQ. The V and J ends lost 0 bases and 3 bases respectively, with 16 bases between them.

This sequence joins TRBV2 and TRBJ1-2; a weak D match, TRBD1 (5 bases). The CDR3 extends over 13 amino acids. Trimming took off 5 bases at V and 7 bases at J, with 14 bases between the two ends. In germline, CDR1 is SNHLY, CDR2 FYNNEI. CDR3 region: CASSPLREAGYTF. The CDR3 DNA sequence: TGTGCCAGCAGTCCCCTCAGGGAGGCTGGCTACACCTTC.

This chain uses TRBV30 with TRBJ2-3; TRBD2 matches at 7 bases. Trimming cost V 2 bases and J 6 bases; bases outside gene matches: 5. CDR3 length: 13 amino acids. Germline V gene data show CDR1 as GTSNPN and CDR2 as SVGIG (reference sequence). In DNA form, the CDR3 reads TGTGCCTGGAGTCGGAGGGAGGGGGATACGCAGTATTTT. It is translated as CAWSRREGDTQYF.

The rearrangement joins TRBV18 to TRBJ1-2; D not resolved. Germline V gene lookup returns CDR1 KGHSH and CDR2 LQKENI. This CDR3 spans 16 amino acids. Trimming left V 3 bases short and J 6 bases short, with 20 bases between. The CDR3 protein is CASSPQVGVESNGYTF. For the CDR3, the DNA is TGTGCCAGCTCACCCCAAGTCGGGGTTGAGTCCAATGGCTACACCTTC.

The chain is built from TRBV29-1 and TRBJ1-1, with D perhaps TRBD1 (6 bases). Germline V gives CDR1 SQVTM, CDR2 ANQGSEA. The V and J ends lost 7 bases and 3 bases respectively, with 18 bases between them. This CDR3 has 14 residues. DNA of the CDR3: TGCAGCGCCCTCGGACAGACCCTCGACACTGAAGCTTTCTTT. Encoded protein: CSALGQTLDTEAFF.

The CDR3 region has the DNA TGTGCCAGCAGAAAGGGGGCTCTTAATGGCTACACCTTC. Translation: CASRKGALNGYTF. The chain employs TRBV2 and TRBJ1-2; 7 bases map to TRBD1. The germline gives CDR1 SNHLY, CDR2 FYNNEI. The CDR3 sequence is 13 residues long. V was pared by 6 bases and J by 6 bases, with 7 bases of the junction left unmatched.

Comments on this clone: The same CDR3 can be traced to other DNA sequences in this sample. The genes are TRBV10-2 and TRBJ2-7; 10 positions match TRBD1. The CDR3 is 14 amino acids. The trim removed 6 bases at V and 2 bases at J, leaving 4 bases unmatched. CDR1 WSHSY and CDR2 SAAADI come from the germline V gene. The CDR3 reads CASRPGQGTYEQYF. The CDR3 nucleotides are TGCGCCAGCAGACCGGGACAGGGGACCTACGAGCAGTACTTC.

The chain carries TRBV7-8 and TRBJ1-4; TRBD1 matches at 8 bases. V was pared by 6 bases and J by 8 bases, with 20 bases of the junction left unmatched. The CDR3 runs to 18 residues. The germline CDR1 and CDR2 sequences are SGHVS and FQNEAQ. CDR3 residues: CASSLTGTGLFMEEKLFF. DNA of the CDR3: TGTGCCAGCAGTTTGACCGGGACAGGACTATTCATGGAGGAAAAACTGTTTTTT.

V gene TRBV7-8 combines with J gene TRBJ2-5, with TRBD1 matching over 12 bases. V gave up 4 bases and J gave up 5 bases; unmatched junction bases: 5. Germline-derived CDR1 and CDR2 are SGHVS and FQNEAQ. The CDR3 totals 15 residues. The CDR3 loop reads CASSWDRGPKETQYF. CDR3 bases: TGTGCCAGCAGCTGGGACAGGGGGCCAAAGGAGACCCAGTACTTC.

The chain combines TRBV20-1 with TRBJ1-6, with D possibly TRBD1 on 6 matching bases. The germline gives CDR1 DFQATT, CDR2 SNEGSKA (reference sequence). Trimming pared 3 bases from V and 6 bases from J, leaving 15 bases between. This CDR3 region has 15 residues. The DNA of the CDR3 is TGCAGTGCTAGTAGCCAGGACAGCCGTAATTCACCCCTCCACTTT. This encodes CSASSQDSRNSPLHF.